These 5 T cell receptor beta chains were sequenced from one sample in a study of shared clonotypes between healthy human individuals. CD45RO negativity and positive selection for CCR7 defined naive CD8 cells, a population that excluded terminally differentiated effector memory CD45RA+ cells. TCRdb's table, derived via immunoSEQ multiplex PCR, lists solely in-frame clones and lacks some. The data hold about 2,100,000 clones, with 93% observed a single time. Sequenced input: naive CD8+ T cells from PBMCs. These receptors were obtained from a man between 18 and 29 years old in good health. Some clones in this sample may be carry-over from other donors' samples.

The chain joins TRBV7-9 to TRBJ2-7, with D unresolved. This CDR3 spans 13 amino acids. From germline, CDR1 is SEHNR and CDR2 FQNEAQ (reference sequence). V gave up 0 bases and J gave up 7 bases, with 10 bases separating them. The CDR3 DNA sequence: TGTGCCAGCAGCTTAGCCTTAGACGGTGAGCAGTACTTC. It specifies CASSLALDGEQYF.

The chain joins TRBV27 to TRBJ2-7; 9 bases match TRBD1. The V gene's germline CDR1 is MNHEY and CDR2 SMNVEV (reference sequence). V trimming: 3 bases; J trimming: 5 bases; junction bases outside the gene matches: 11. This CDR3 has 16 residues. CDR3 region: CASSFLRDRDTHEQYF. The CDR3 region has the DNA TGTGCCAGCAGTTTCCTCCGGGACAGGGATACCCACGAGCAGTACTTC.

The table lists this clone with a count of one. This chain connects TRBV28 to TRBJ1-3, with 9 positions matching TRBD1. The CDR3 length is 15 residues. The trim removed 4 bases at V and 3 bases at J, leaving 4 bases unmatched. The V gene's germline CDR1 is MDHEN and CDR2 SYDVKM. The CDR3 here is CASSSGQGNGNTIYF. The CDR3 DNA reads TGTGCCAGCAGTTCGGGACAGGGTAATGGAAACACCATATATTTT.

This clone was seen a few times. The chain joins TRBV2 to TRBJ1-5; D unresolved. V lost 5 bases to trimming and J lost 8 bases, with 19 bases between them. There are 15 residues in the CDR3. CDR1 and CDR2 from the germline V gene are SNHLY and FYNNEI. CDR3 amino acids: CASSPPGRTGKPQHF. In DNA form, the CDR3 reads TGTGCCAGCAGTCCACCCGGACGGACGGGTAAGCCCCAGCATTTT.

The table lists this clone with a few counts. The chain couples TRBV28 to TRBJ2-7; tentatively, D is TRBD1 (5 bases). V was trimmed by 7 bases and J by 2 bases, leaving 12 bases between them. The CDR3 has 13 amino acids. Germline V lookup: CDR1 MDHEN, CDR2 SYDVKM. The CDR3 protein is CASTQDNAYEQYF. CDR3 bases: TGTGCCAGCACCCAGGACAACGCCTACGAGCAGTACTTC. The full variable domain, with the rest looked up from reference TRBV28 and TRBJ2-7, is DVKVTQSSRYLVKRTGEKVFLECVQDMDHENMFWYRQDPGLGLRLIYFSYDVKMKEKGDIPEGYSVSREKKERFSLILESASTNQTSMYLCASTQDNAYEQYFGPGTRLTVT.